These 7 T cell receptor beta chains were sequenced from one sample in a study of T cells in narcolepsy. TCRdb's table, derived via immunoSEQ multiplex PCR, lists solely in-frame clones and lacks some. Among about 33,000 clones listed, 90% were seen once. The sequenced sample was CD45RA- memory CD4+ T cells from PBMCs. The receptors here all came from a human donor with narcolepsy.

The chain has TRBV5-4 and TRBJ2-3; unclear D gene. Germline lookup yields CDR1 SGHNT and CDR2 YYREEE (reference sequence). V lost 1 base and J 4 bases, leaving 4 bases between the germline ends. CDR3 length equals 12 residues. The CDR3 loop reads CASSLSADTQYF. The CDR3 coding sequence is TGTGCCAGCAGCTTGTCTGCAGATACGCAGTATTTT.

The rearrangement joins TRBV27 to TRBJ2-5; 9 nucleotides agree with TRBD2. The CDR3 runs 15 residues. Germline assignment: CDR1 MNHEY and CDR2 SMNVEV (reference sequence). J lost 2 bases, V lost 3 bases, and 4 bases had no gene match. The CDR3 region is CASSFKRGVQETQYF. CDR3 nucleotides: TGTGCCAGCAGTTTCAAGCGGGGGGTACAAGAGACCCAGTACTTC.

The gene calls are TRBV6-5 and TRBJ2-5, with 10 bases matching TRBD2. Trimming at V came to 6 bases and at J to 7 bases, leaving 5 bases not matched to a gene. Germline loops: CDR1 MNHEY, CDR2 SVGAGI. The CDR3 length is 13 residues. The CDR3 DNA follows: TGTGCCAGCAGCGAGCGGGAGGGAGGGACCCAGTACTTC. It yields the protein CASSEREGGTQYF.

CDR3 amino acids: CASSLYAGDTEAFF. The CDR3 bases are TGTGCCAGCAGCTTATACGCAGGGGACACTGAAGCTTTCTTT. The rearrangement joins TRBV7-9 to TRBJ1-1, with TRBD1 as a possible D gene (6 bases). The germline V and J ends were trimmed by 2 bases and 3 bases, with 10 bases remaining between them. There are 14 residues in the CDR3. Germline assignment: CDR1 SEHNR and CDR2 FQNEAQ (reference sequence).

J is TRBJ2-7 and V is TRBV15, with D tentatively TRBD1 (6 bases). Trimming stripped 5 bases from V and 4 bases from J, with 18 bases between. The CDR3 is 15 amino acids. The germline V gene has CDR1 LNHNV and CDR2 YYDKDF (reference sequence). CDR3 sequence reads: CATSQGGRWAYEQYF. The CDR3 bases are TGTGCCACCAGCCAAGGGGGACGGTGGGCGTACGAGCAGTACTTC. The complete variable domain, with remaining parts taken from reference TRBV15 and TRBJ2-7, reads DAMVIQNPRYQVTQFGKPVTLSCSQTLNHNVMYWYQQKSSQAPKLLFHYYDKDFNNEADTPDNFQSRRPNTSFCFLDIRSPGLGDTAMYLCATSQGGRWAYEQYFGPGTRLTVT.

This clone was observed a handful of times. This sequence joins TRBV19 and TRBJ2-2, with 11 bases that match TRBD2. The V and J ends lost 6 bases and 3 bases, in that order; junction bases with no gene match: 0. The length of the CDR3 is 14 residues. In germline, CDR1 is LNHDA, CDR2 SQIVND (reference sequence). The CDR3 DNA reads TGTGCCAGTAGGACTAGCGGGGACACCGGGGAGCTGTTTTTT. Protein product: CASRTSGDTGELFF.

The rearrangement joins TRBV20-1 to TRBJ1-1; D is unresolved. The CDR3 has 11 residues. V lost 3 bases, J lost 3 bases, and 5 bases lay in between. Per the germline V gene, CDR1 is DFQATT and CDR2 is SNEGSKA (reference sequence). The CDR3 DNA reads TGCAGTGCTAGTAGGGACACTGAAGCTTTCTTT. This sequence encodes CSASRDTEAFF.